This TCR beta chain was sequenced during a study of OX40 agonist ivuxolimab in advanced cancers. The CDR3 runs 17 residues. The germline CDR1 and CDR2 sequences are SGHNT and YENEEA. Trimming stripped 4 bases from V and 3 bases from J, with 20 bases between. Libraries were prepared by immunoSEQ multiplex PCR; TCRdb keeps only in-frame clonotypes and omits some of them. The sample consists of 73,000 or so clones, roughly 90% of them appearing once. The sequencing used CD4+ or CD8+ T cells sorted from blood, collected in a trial of the OX40 agonist ivuxolimab. The TCR was taken from an adult with an advanced solid tumor such as melanoma, head and neck, liver or kidney cancer. The chain carries TRBV11-3 and TRBJ2-3, with D perhaps matching TRBD2 (6 bases). The CDR3: CASSSESGGVGTDTQYF. The DNA for the CDR3 is TGTGCCAGCAGCTCTGAGAGCGGAGGGGTAGGGACAGATACGCAGTATTTT.